The 5 T cell receptor beta chains given below trace back to one sample, sequenced in a study of tissue T cells after allogeneic stem cell transplantation (dated by TCRdb to between 2021 and 2024). The label giving this sample's time point can be read as: recipient (host-origin) PBMCs collected before allo-HCT. Library prep was done by the immunoSEQ multiplex PCR assay. Sourced from immuneACCESS, this table was stored by TCRdb with only in-frame sequences that have V and J called. A share of the clones is absent; for the studies checked, an unresolved V gene accounts for under half, and the remainder has no known explanation. The sample records 25,000 or so clones, around 90% of which are singletons. The top ten constitute 1.5% to 2.5% of the sample. Source: blood, taken before transplantation. These receptors came from a male donor aged 60 or over who later had graft-versus-host disease after an allogeneic stem cell transplant.

As concerns this clone: One end of the junction does not line up with germline, which may come from a read error. This chain links TRBV6-5 with TRBJ1-1; D remains unclear. Germline V gene sequence: CDR1 MNHEY, CDR2 SVGAGI. There are 16 residues in the CDR3. The CDR3 coding sequence is TGTGCCAGCAGTTCCGGAGGGAGAGCCGGAAACATTGAAGCTTTCTTT. This translates into CASSSGGRAGNIEAFF.

V usage is TRBV27 and J usage is TRBJ1-2; a possible D gene is TRBD1 (6 bases). CDR1 is MNHEY and CDR2 is SMNVEV in the germline V gene (reference sequence). V lost 7 bases to trimming and J lost 2 bases, with 20 bases between them. This CDR3 comprises 16 residues. The CDR3 region is CASTNYGTQGNYGYTF. CDR3 DNA sequence: TGTGCCAGCACGAATTATGGCACACAGGGCAACTATGGCTACACCTTC.

The chain carries TRBV9 and TRBJ2-7; D is uncertain. Trimming took off 0 bases at V and 2 bases at J, with 12 bases between the two ends. The CDR3 runs 15 residues. CDR1 is SGDLS, CDR2 YYNGEE, per germline. The CDR3 DNA reads TGTGCCAGCAGCGTAGGAGGTGAGATGACCTACGAGCAGTACTTC. This sequence encodes CASSVGGEMTYEQYF.

Here the CDR3 DNA reads TGTGCCAGCAGTTACTCCCGACAGGGGGATTATGGCTACACCTTC. Its protein is CASSYSRQGDYGYTF. The rearrangement joins TRBV6-5 to TRBJ1-2; TRBD1 aligns across 9 bases. Germline assignment: CDR1 MNHEY and CDR2 SVGAGI. The CDR3 extends over 15 amino acids. Trimming took 0 bases from V and 5 from J; bases not matched to a gene: 4.

The chain joins TRBV7-8 to TRBJ2-5; D is ambiguous. Deletions cut 5 bases from V and 5 bases from J, with 3 bases between. Germline V gene sequence: CDR1 SGHVS, CDR2 FQNEAQ. CDR3 length equals 10 residues. Here the CDR3 reads CASSGETQYF. The CDR3 coding sequence is TGTGCCAGCAGCGGGGAGACCCAGTACTTC.